One and the same sample provided the 8 T cell receptor beta chains below, sequenced in a study of cytomegalovirus exposure and HLA in healthy donors. Amplification used 60 Vbeta primers and 13 Jbeta primers. The data were produced by immunoSEQ multiplex PCR, yet TCRdb's version contains in-frame clones alone and is incomplete. The sample records 200,000 to 250,000 clones, roughly 79% being singletons. The sequencing input was PBMCs. Source of these receptors: a middle-aged woman in good health and CMV-seronegative.

This sequence joins TRBV18 and TRBJ2-2; tentatively, D is TRBD2 (7 bases). Germline V gives CDR1 KGHSH, CDR2 LQKENI. This CDR3 is built from 18 residues. The ends were cut back, 6 bases at V and 0 bases at J, with 20 bases in the middle. Written as DNA, the CDR3 is TGTGCCAGCTCGCCAAGGGGGGGACGGCGGTCGAACACCGGGGAGCTGTTTTTT. This translates into CASSPRGGRRSNTGELFF.

The chain is built from TRBV6-1 and TRBJ2-2; 13 bases map to TRBD2. Germline V gives CDR1 MNHNS, CDR2 SASEGT. The ends lost 9 bases at V and 7 bases at J; junction bases unmatched: 8. The CDR3 extends over 15 amino acids. CDR3 bases: TGTGCCAGTTTACTAGCGGGGGGGCGGATCGGGGAGCTGTTTTTT. Protein: CASLLAGGRIGELFF.

The sample holds one count of this clone. The V call is TRBV27, the J call TRBJ1-4; 8 bases agree with TRBD1. V lost 7 bases and J lost 0; bases outside the gene matches: 13. CDR3 length: 18 residues. From germline, CDR1 is MNHEY and CDR2 SMNVEV (reference sequence). The CDR3 sequence: CASTSHRGLGATNEKLFF. CDR3 sequence (DNA): TGTGCCAGCACCTCACACAGGGGGTTGGGCGCAACTAATGAAAAACTGTTTTTT.

This chain joins TRBV7-2 and TRBJ2-7, with D perhaps TRBD1 (5 bases). CDR3 size: 15 residues. Trimming left V 1 base short and J 2 bases short, with 12 bases between. The V gene's germline CDR1 is SGHTA and CDR2 FQGNSA. The CDR3 nucleotides read TGTGCCAGCAGCTTAGGACAGACCTTCGCCTACGAGCAGTACTTC. It is translated as CASSLGQTFAYEQYF.

The V call is TRBV4-3, the J call TRBJ1-1, with 10 bases aligning to TRBD1. Germline loops: CDR1 LGHNA, CDR2 YSLEER. J gave up 7 bases and V 7 bases, and 12 bases lay outside the gene matches. The CDR3 loop spans 15 amino acids. The chain's CDR3 is CASTHFPGQGIEAFF. The DNA for the CDR3 is TGCGCCAGCACCCATTTCCCGGGACAGGGGATTGAAGCTTTCTTT.

The chain recombines TRBV7-3 with TRBJ2-1; 12 bases map to TRBD1. Per the germline V gene, CDR1 is SGHTA and CDR2 is FQGTGA. V lost 5 bases and J lost 8; bases outside the gene matches: 7. This CDR3 has 15 residues. CDR3 DNA: TGTGCCAGCAGCCCTGGGACAGGGGGCTGGGATGAGCAGTTCTTC. This sequence encodes CASSPGTGGWDEQFF.

The chain is built from TRBV7-8 and TRBJ2-3, with 11 nucleotides matching TRBD2. This CDR3 has 16 amino acids. V shed 4 bases, J shed 2 bases, and the junction held 5 bases outside the gene matches. Germline loops: CDR1 SGHVS, CDR2 FQNEAQ. For the CDR3, the DNA is TGTGCCAGCAGCTGGGGGACTAGCGGATACACAGATACGCAGTATTTT. Protein product: CASSWGTSGYTDTQYF. Based on the CDR3 plus reference TRBV7-8 and TRBJ2-3, the full variable domain is GAGVSQSPRYKVAKRGQDVALRCDPISGHVSLFWYQQALGQGPEFLTYFQNEAQLDKSGLPSDRFFAERPEGSVSTLKIQRTQQEDSAVYLCASSWGTSGYTDTQYFGPGTRLTVL.

The chain joins TRBV12-5 to TRBJ2-1; no definite D call. V was clipped by 1 base and J by 0 bases, with 7 bases between them. The CDR3 covers 15 residues. Looked up from germline, CDR1 is LGHNT and CDR2 is FRNRAP. The CDR3 DNA reads as TGTGCTAGTGGTTTGGGTAGTGGCTCCTACAATGAGCAGTTCTTC. Translation gives CASGLGSGSYNEQFF. Full variable domain (missing parts from reference TRBV12-5 and TRBJ2-1): DARVTQTPRHKVTEMGQEVTMRCQPILGHNTVFWYRQTMMQGLELLAYFRNRAPLDDSGMPKDRFSAEMPDATLATLKIQPSEPRDSAVYFCASGLGSGSYNEQFFGPGTRLTVL.